This TCR beta chain is from a study of T-cell memory formation after mild COVID-19. Study context: Largely donor-specific TCR clusters were found. Study-level findings and limits: The study found contracting CD4+ clones mainly in CM and EM and contracting CD8+ clones in EMRA.

Barcoded TCR alpha and TCR beta cDNA libraries with UMIs came from 5'RACE using constant-segment primers. Via MiXCR, TCRdb re-called the 5' RACE reads, giving one row per CDR3 protein. The table has about 190,000 distinct CDR3 sequences, around 30% seen once. V was pared by 3 bases and J by 0 bases, with 2 bases between. Germline-derived CDR1 and CDR2 are SGHVS and FNYEAQ. This CDR3 contains 13 residues. Remarks on this clonotype: Its antigen is as yet unknown.

This sequence was found in an adult woman who had mild COVID-19 (a few samples of this study predate the infection). Cell type and time point are not known. The source material was PBMCs or a T cell subset sorted from them (not recorded which). The chain uses TRBV7-6 and TRBJ1-4; D unresolved. This CDR3 reads CASSFATNEKLFF. CDR3 in DNA: TGTGCCAGCAGCTTTGCAACTAATGAAAAACTGTTTTTT.